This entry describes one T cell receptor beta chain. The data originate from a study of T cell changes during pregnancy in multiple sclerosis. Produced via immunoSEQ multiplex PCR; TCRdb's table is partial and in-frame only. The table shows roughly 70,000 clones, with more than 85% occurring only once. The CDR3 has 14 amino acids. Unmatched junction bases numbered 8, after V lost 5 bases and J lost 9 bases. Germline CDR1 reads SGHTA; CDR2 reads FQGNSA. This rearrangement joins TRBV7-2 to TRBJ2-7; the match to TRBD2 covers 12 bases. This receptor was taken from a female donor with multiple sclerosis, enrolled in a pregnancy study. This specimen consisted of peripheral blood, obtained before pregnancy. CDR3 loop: CASSRGLAGQRQYF. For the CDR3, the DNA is TGTGCCAGCAGCAGGGGACTAGCGGGCCAAAGGCAGTACTTC.